This passage covers 2 T cell receptor beta chains from one sample sequenced in a study of T cells expressing NK-cell markers. TCRdb re-called the 5' RACE reads; one entry per CDR3 protein, DNA not given. This sample contains about 390,000 distinct CDR3 sequences. The sequencing sample was made of blood T cells: a sorted CD56 or NKG2C T cell subset, CD4+ or CD8+ T cells, or bulk PBMC T cells (not recorded which). Source of these receptors: a woman in her 50s in good health.

The rearrangement uses TRBV27 and TRBJ2-3; TCRdb selects TRBD1, and the lack of DNA leaves this call unchecked. The CDR3 loop spans 14 amino acids. From germline, CDR1 is MNHEY and CDR2 SMNVEV (reference sequence). CDR3 sequence: CASSLNRVTDTQYF.

The J gene is TRBJ1-6, the V gene TRBV5-5; TCRdb selects TRBD1, and the lack of DNA leaves this call unchecked. There are 15 residues in the CDR3. CDR1 is SGHKS, CDR2 YYEKEE, per germline (reference sequence). CDR3 protein: CASSLGTGARSPLHF.